The 23 T cell receptor beta chains listed next were all sequenced from one sample in a study of T cell responses to AZD1222 COVID-19 vaccine. Repertoires were generated with immunoSEQ multiplex PCR, while TCRdb's copy carries only in-frame clones and drops some. The sample shows roughly 130,000 clones, approximately 85% of them seen only once. Sequencing used peripheral blood, obtained on day 0 of AZD1222 vaccination. These receptors were taken from an adult in good health.

This sequence joins TRBV6-5 and TRBJ2-2, with D possibly called TRBD1 or TRBD2 (5 bases each). This CDR3 contains 13 residues. Germline V gives CDR1 MNHEY, CDR2 SVGAGI. V was cut by 6 bases and J by 4 bases, with 9 bases left in between. DNA for the CDR3: TGTGCCAGCAGACAGAGGGGCACCGGGGAGCTGTTTTTT. This gives the protein CASRQRGTGELFF.

The chain carries TRBV6-1 and TRBJ2-3, with 9 bases that match TRBD2. The germline V gene encodes CDR1 MNHNS and CDR2 SASEGT. The CDR3 totals 16 residues. The V gene end was trimmed by 1 base and the J gene end by 3 bases; junction bases not matched to a gene: 5. For the CDR3, the DNA is TGTGCCAGCAGTGAAGATCTGCGGGGGGGTACAGATACGCAGTATTTT. It codes for CASSEDLRGGTDTQYF.

The rearrangement uses TRBV5-1 and TRBJ2-2; D is unclear. From germline, CDR1 is SGHRS and CDR2 YFSETQ. The CDR3 covers 14 residues. V was cut by 1 base and J by 0 bases, with 4 bases left in between. DNA for the CDR3: TGCGCCAGCAGCTTGTTCCCGAACACCGGGGAGCTGTTTTTT. Residues: CASSLFPNTGELFF.

The CDR3 DNA reads as TGCGCCAGCAGCAACCAGGCACAGGGGGCCGAGCAGTACTTC. Translating gives CASSNQAQGAEQYF. The V call is TRBV4-1, the J call TRBJ2-7; 9 positions match TRBD1. V lost 5 bases to trimming and J lost 6 bases; unmatched junction nucleotides: 8. The germline gives CDR1 MGHRA, CDR2 YSYEKL. This CDR3 spans 14 amino acids.

The V and J genes are TRBV2 and TRBJ2-7; D is unclear. Germline CDR1 and CDR2: SNHLY and FYNNEI. Between the trimmed V and J ends, which lost 3 bases and 0 bases, there was a span of 12 bases. This CDR3 spans 15 amino acids. As DNA, the CDR3 is TGTGCCAGCAGTGAGAGAGGTGAGAGCTCCTACGAGCAGTACTTC. Translating it yields CASSERGESSYEQYF.

The genes are TRBV21-1 and TRBJ1-5; TRBD1 reflects the table's D call only, with no check against the DNA. TRBV21-1 is flagged as a pseudogene. The CDR3 contains 15 residues. The DNA of the CDR3 is TGTGCCACGGATAGACAGGATAATAGCAATCAGCCCCAGCATTTT. Protein product: CATDRQDNSNQPQHF.

The chain is built from TRBV3-1 (or the pseudogene TRBV3-2) and TRBJ1-4; 8 bases agree with TRBD1. The CDR3 totals 16 residues. Germline loops: CDR1 LGHDT, CDR2 YNNKEL (reference sequence). V lost 6 bases, J lost 0 bases, and 6 bases stayed unmatched. The CDR3 reads CASSLDRAATNEKLFF. In DNA form, the CDR3 reads TGTGCCAGCAGTCTGGACAGGGCTGCAACTAATGAAAAACTGTTTTTT.

The gene calls are TRBV19 and TRBJ2-3, with 8 positions matching TRBD1. This CDR3 comprises 15 residues. Unmatched junction bases numbered 6, after V lost 7 bases and J lost 0 bases. Germline V gives CDR1 LNHDA, CDR2 SQIVND (reference sequence). CDR3 nucleotides: TGTGCCAGTATCCCCAGGGGGCATAGCACAGATACGCAGTATTTT. Its translation is CASIPRGHSTDTQYF.

The genes are TRBV5-4 and TRBJ2-3; TRBD2 matches 8 bases. The CDR3 is 16 amino acids. V shed 2 bases, J shed 0 bases, and the junction held 5 bases outside the gene matches. Germline V gene sequence: CDR1 SGHNT, CDR2 YYREEE (reference sequence). The CDR3 DNA is TGTGCCAGCAGCTTAGGCGGGAGGTCTAGCACAGATACGCAGTATTTT. Amino acids: CASSLGGRSSTDTQYF.

The chain has TRBV19 and TRBJ2-7; 10 nucleotides match TRBD2. This CDR3 has 12 amino acids. Germline V CDR1 and CDR2: LNHDA, SQIVND (reference sequence). V shed 5 bases, J shed 6 bases, and the junction held 1 base outside the gene matches. The CDR3: CASSLAGAEQYF. Here the CDR3 DNA reads TGTGCCAGTAGTCTAGCGGGAGCCGAGCAGTACTTC.

The chain has TRBV29-1 and TRBJ2-2; D remains ambiguous. The CDR3 runs to 14 residues. The V gene lost 6 bases and the J gene lost 0 bases, with 11 bases spanning the gap. CDR1 and CDR2 from the germline V gene are SQVTM and ANQGSEA. In DNA, the CDR3 is TGCAGCGTAGCCACAGTCACGAACACCGGGGAGCTGTTTTTT. This gives the protein CSVATVTNTGELFF.

The chain joins TRBV6-5 to TRBJ2-5, with 7 bases that match TRBD1. The V gene end was trimmed by 5 bases and the J gene end by 5 bases; junction bases not matched to a gene: 11. This CDR3 is built from 15 residues. CDR1 is MNHEY and CDR2 is SVGAGI in the germline V gene. CDR3 amino acids: CASSRTQGLKETQYF. CDR3 nucleotide sequence: TGTGCCAGCAGTCGTACACAGGGGTTGAAGGAGACCCAGTACTTC.

This clone was detected many times. This sequence joins TRBV28 and TRBJ1-2; TRBD1 matches 8 bases. Losses at the gene ends were 6 bases for V and 9 bases for J; bases not matched to a gene: 12. There are 14 residues in the CDR3. Germline values: CDR1 MDHEN, CDR2 SYDVKM. The CDR3 DNA follows: TGTGCCAGCAGCACTGGACAGGGTGATCGTCGCTACACCTTC. This codes for CASSTGQGDRRYTF.

The V call is TRBV1, the J call TRBJ2-3; the table's D call, TRBD2, has no DNA check behind it. TRBV1 is a listed pseudogene. The CDR3 has 19 amino acids. CDR3 loop: CTSSQDRNGEATSTDTQYF. The CDR3 DNA reads TGCACCAGCAGCCAAGATAGGAACGGGGAGGCTACTAGCACAGATACGCAGTATTTT.

The J gene is TRBJ2-7, the V gene TRBV6-2 or TRBV6-3; no reliable D call. The CDR3 is 14 residues long. Germline CDR1 and CDR2: MNHEY and SVGEGT. Trimming removed 5 bases at V and 1 base at J, with 12 bases between. CDR3 in amino acids: CASSNDRSSYEQYF. The CDR3 nucleotides are TGTGCCAGCAGTAACGACCGGTCATCCTACGAGCAGTACTTC.

The V call is TRBV5-8, the J call TRBJ2-2; 15 bases align to TRBD2. Germline CDR1 SGHTS, CDR2 YDEGEE. The CDR3 extends over 20 amino acids. After removal of 4 bases from V and 6 bases from J, the junction contained 16 bases not matched to a gene. CDR3: CASSDAGLAGGGHLAGELFF. The DNA for the CDR3 is TGTGCCAGCAGCGATGCGGGACTAGCGGGAGGCGGGCATTTGGCCGGGGAGCTGTTTTTT. The variable domain in full, completed from reference TRBV5-8 and TRBJ2-2, reads EAGVTQSPTHLIKTRGQQATLRCSPISGHTSVYWYQQALGLGLQFLLWYDEGEERNRGNFPPRFSGRQFPNYSSELNVNALELEDSALYLCASSDAGLAGGGHLAGELFFGEGSRLTVL.

V and J are TRBV7-9 and TRBJ2-3, with a weak D call TRBD2 (7 bases). Germline V gives CDR1 SEHNR, CDR2 FQNEAQ (reference sequence). The CDR3 has 15 residues. The ends were cut back, 1 base at V and 5 bases at J, with 13 bases in the middle. CDR3: CASSLDGGQRDTQYF. The DNA of the CDR3 is TGTGCCAGCAGCTTAGACGGGGGGCAGAGAGATACGCAGTATTTT.

The chain uses TRBV13 and TRBJ2-1; 9 bases are a match to TRBD1. CDR1 and CDR2 (germline): PRHDT, FYEKMQ (reference sequence). V dropped 8 bases and J dropped 9; count of bases not matched to a gene: 17. The CDR3 has 16 residues. In DNA form, the CDR3 reads TGTGCCAGCTCAACCCCGGGACAGGGTATGGTTGCTGAGCAGTTCTTC. Translation: CASSTPGQGMVAEQFF.

The V and J genes are TRBV7-9 and TRBJ2-7, with 9 bases that match TRBD2. Trimming cost V 3 bases and J 2 bases; bases outside gene matches: 2. The CDR3 is 14 amino acids. Germline V gene lookup returns CDR1 SEHNR and CDR2 FQNEAQ (reference sequence). This chain's CDR3 is CASSFSGSTYEQYF. Here the CDR3 DNA reads TGTGCCAGCAGCTTTAGCGGGAGCACCTACGAGCAGTACTTC. Together with reference TRBV7-9 and TRBJ2-7, the CDR3 gives the full variable domain: DTGVSQNPRHKITKRGQNVTFRCDPISEHNRLYWYRQTLGQGPEFLTYFQNEAQLEKSRLLSDRFSAERPKGSFSTLEIQRTEQGDSAMYLCASSFSGSTYEQYFGPGTRLTVT.

The chain recombines TRBV6-5 with TRBJ2-5, with D perhaps TRBD1 (5 bases). The length of the CDR3 is 12 residues. Germline CDR1 and CDR2: MNHEY and SVGAGI. Trimming removed 6 bases at V and 5 bases at J, with 10 bases between. The CDR3 region is CASSQPGETQYF. The CDR3 bases are TGTGCCAGCAGCCAACCAGGGGAGACCCAGTACTTC.

The J gene is TRBJ2-3, the V gene TRBV27; no reliable D call. The CDR3 runs 12 residues. The V and J ends lost 8 bases and 2 bases respectively, with 8 bases between them. Germline CDR1 and CDR2: MNHEY and SMNVEV (reference sequence). CDR3: CASRINTDTQYF. The CDR3 coding sequence is TGTGCCAGCCGGATTAACACAGATACGCAGTATTTT.

The V call is TRBV7-2, the J call TRBJ2-3; D call uncertain. There are 16 residues in the CDR3. The germline CDR1 and CDR2 sequences are SGHTA and FQGNSA. V gave up 5 bases and J gave up 2 bases, with 17 bases separating them. CDR3 bases: TGTGCCAGCAGCCCCCGAGCCAGCGAATACACAGATACGCAGTATTTT. Its translation is CASSPRASEYTDTQYF.

The V and J genes are TRBV5-1 and TRBJ1-3; possible D gene TRBD1, 6 bases. Germline V gene lookup returns CDR1 SGHRS and CDR2 YFSETQ. V lost 4 bases and J 4 bases, leaving 15 bases between the germline ends. The CDR3 is 15 residues long. The chain's CDR3 is CASSGDTGSGNTIYF. CDR3 coding DNA: TGCGCCAGCAGCGGGGACACCGGATCCGGAAACACCATATATTTT.